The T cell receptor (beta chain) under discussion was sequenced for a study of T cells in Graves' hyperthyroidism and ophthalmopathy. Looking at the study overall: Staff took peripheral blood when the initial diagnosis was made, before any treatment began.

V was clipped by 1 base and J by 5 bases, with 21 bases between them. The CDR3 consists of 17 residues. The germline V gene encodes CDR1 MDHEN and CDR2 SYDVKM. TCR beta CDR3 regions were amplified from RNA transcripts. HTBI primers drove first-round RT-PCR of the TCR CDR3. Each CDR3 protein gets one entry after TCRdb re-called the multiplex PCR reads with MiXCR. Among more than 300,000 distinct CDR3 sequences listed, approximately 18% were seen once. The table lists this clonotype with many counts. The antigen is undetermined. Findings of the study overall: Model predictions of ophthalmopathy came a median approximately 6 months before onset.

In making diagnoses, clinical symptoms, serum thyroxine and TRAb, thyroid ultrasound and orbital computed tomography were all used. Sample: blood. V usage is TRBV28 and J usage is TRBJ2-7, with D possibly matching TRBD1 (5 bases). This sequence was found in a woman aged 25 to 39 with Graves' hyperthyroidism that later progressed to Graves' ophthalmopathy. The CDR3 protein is CASSLLAFSPRVHEQYF. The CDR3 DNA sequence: TGTGCCAGCAGTTTATTAGCCTTTAGCCCCAGGGTCCACGAGCAGTACTTC.